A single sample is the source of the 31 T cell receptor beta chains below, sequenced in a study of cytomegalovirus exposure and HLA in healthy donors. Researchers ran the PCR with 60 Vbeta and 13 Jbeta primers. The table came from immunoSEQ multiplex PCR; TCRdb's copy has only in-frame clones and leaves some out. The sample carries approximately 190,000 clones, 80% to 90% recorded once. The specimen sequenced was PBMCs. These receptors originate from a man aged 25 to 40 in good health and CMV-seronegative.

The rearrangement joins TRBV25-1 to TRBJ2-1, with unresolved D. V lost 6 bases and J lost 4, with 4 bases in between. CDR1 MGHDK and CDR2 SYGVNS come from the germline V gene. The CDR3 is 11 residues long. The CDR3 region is CASREYNEQFF. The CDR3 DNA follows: TGTGCCAGCAGGGAGTACAATGAGCAGTTCTTC. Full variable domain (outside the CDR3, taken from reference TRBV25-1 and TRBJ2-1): EADIYQTPRYLVIGTGKKITLECSQTMGHDKMYWYQQDPGMELHLIHYSYGVNSTEKGDLSSESTVSRIRTEHFPLTLESARPSHTSQYLCASREYNEQFFGPGTRLTVL.

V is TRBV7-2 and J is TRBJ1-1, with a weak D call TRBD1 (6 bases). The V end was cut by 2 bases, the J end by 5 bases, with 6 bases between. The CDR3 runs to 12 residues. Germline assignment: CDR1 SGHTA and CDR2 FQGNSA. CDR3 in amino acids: CASSLRGTEAFF. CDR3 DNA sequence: TGTGCCAGCAGCTTAAGGGGGACTGAAGCTTTCTTT.

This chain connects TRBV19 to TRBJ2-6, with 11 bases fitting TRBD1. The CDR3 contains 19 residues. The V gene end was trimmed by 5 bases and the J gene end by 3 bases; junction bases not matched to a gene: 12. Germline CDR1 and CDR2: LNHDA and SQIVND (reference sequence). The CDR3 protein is CASSVQPGQGVIGANVLTF. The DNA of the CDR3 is TGTGCCAGTAGTGTTCAGCCGGGACAGGGGGTCATTGGGGCCAACGTCCTGACTTTC.

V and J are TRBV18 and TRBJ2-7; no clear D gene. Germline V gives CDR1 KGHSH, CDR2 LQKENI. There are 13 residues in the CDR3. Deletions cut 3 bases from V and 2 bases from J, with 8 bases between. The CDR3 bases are TGTGCCAGCTCACCGGAACAGACCTACGAGCAGTACTTC. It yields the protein CASSPEQTYEQYF.

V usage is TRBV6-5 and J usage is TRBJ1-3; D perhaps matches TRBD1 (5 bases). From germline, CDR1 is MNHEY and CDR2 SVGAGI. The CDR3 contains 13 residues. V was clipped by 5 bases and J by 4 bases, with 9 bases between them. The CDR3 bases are TGTGCCAGCAGTACAGGCCCCGGAAACACCATATATTTT. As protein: CASSTGPGNTIYF.

CDR3 residues: CAISESGQPNEKLFF. CDR3 coding DNA: TGTGCCATCAGTGAGTCGGGCCAGCCTAATGAAAAACTGTTTTTT. V is TRBV10-3 and J is TRBJ1-4; D ambiguous. Germline values: CDR1 ENHRY, CDR2 SYGVKD. V lost 0 bases and J 3 bases, leaving 8 bases between the germline ends. CDR3 length: 15 residues.

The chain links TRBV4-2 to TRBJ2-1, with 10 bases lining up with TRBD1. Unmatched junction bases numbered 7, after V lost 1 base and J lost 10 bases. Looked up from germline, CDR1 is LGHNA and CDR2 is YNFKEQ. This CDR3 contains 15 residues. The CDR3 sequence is CASSQALGTGDEQFF. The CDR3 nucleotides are TGTGCCAGCAGCCAAGCCCTCGGGACAGGGGACGAGCAGTTCTTC.

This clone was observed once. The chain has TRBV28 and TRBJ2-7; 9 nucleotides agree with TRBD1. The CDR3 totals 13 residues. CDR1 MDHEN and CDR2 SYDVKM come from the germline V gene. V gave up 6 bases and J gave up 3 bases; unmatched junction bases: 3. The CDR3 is CASSWGQGYEQYF. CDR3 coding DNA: TGTGCCAGCAGCTGGGGACAGGGCTACGAGCAGTACTTC.

CDR3 sequence: CASSPGEVQASTNEKLFF. Here the CDR3 DNA reads TGTGCCAGCAGCCCCGGGGAGGTGCAGGCTTCAACTAATGAAAAACTGTTTTTT. The chain couples TRBV5-8 to TRBJ1-4, with no clear D. CDR1 is SGHTS and CDR2 is YDEGEE in the germline V gene. The length of the CDR3 is 18 residues. Trimming removed 4 bases at V and 0 bases at J, with 19 bases between.

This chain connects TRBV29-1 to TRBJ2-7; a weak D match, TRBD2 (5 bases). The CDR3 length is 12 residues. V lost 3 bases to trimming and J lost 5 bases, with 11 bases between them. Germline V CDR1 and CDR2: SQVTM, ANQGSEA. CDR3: CSVEARGNEQYF. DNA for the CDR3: TGCAGCGTTGAGGCACGGGGTAACGAGCAGTACTTC.

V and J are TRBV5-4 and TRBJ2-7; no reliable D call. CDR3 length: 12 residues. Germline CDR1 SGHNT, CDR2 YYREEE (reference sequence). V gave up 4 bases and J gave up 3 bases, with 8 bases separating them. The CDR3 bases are TGTGCCAGCAGCCGCGATGGCTACGAGCAGTACTTC. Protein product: CASSRDGYEQYF.

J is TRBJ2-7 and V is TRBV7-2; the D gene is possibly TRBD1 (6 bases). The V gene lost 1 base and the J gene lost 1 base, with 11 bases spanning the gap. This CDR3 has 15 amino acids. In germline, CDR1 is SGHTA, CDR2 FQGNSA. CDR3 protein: CASSLEGQKSYEQYF. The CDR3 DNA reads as TGTGCCAGCAGCTTAGAAGGACAGAAGTCCTACGAGCAGTACTTC.

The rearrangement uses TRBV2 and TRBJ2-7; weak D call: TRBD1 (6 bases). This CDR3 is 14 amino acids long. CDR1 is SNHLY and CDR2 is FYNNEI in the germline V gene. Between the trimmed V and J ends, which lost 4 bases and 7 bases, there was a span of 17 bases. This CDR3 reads CASSGYRALGEQYF. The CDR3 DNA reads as TGTGCCAGCAGTGGGTACAGGGCCCTCGGGGAGCAGTACTTC.

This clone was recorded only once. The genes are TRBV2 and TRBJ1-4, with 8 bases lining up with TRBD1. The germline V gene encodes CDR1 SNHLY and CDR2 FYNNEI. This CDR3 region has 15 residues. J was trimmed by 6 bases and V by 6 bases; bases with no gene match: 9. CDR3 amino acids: CASRGQGAQYEKLFF. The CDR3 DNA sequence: TGTGCCAGCAGAGGGCAGGGGGCGCAGTATGAAAAACTGTTTTTT.

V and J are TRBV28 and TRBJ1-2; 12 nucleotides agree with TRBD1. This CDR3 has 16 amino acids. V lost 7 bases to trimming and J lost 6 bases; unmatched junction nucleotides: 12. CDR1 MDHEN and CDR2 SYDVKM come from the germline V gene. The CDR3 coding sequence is TGTGCCAGCATCAAAGGGGGACAGGGGGCGAGAAATGGCTACACCTTC. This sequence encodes CASIKGGQGARNGYTF.

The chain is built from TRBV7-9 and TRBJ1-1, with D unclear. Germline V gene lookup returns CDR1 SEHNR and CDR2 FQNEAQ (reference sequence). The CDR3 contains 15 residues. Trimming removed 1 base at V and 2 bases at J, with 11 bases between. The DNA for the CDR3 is TGTGCCAGCAGCTTAGGGGCAGGCCGAAACACTGAAGCTTTCTTT. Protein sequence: CASSLGAGRNTEAFF.

This CDR3 reads CASSEDRAYSNQPQHF. The CDR3 nucleotides read TGTGCCAGCAGTGAAGACAGGGCCTATAGCAATCAGCCCCAGCATTTT. V is TRBV6-4 and J is TRBJ1-5; 7 bases are shared with TRBD1. J gave up 0 bases and V 3 bases, and 5 bases lay outside the gene matches. This CDR3 contains 16 residues. In germline, CDR1 is MRHNA, CDR2 SNTAGT.

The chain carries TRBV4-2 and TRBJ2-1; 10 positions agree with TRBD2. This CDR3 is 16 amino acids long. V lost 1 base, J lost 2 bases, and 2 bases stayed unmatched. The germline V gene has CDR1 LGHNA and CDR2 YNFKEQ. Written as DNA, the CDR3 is TGTGCCAGCAGCCAAGGGACTAGCGGCCCCTACAATGAGCAGTTCTTC. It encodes CASSQGTSGPYNEQFF.

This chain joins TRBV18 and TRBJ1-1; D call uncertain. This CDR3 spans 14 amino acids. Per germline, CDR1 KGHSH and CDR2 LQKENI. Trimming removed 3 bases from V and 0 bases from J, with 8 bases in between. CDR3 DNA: TGTGCCAGCTCACCTGACGGAGTGAACACTGAAGCTTTCTTT. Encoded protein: CASSPDGVNTEAFF. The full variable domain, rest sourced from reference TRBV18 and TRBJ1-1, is NAGVMQNPRHLVRRRGQEARLRCSPMKGHSHVYWYRQLPEEGLKFMVYLQKENIIDESGMPKERFSAEFPKEGPSILRIQQVVRGDSAAYFCASSPDGVNTEAFFGQGTRLTVV.

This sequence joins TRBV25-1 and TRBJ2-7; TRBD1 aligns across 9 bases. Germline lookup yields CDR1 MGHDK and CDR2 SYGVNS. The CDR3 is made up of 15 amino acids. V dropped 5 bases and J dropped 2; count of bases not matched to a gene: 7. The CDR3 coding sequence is TGTGCCAGCAGTAGCTGGGGGACAGGGCCCTACGAGCAGTACTTC. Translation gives CASSSWGTGPYEQYF.

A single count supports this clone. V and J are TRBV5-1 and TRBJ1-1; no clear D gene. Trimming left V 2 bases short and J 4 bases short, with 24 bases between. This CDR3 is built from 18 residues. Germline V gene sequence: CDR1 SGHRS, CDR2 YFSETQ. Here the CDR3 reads CASSFAGGIRSRSTEAFF. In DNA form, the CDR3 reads TGCGCCAGCAGCTTTGCAGGAGGAATTCGGTCCCGAAGCACTGAAGCTTTCTTT.

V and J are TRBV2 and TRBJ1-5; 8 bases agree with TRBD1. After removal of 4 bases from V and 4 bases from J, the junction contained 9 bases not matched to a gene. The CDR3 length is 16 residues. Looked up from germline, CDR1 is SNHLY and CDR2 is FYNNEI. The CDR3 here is CASSGQPGQANQPQHF. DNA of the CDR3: TGTGCCAGCAGTGGCCAGCCGGGACAGGCGAATCAGCCCCAGCATTTT.

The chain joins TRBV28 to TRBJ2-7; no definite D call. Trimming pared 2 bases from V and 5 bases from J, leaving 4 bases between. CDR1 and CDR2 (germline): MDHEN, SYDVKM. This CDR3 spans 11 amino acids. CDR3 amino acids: CASSLSHEQYF. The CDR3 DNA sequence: TGTGCCAGCAGTTTAAGCCACGAGCAGTACTTC.

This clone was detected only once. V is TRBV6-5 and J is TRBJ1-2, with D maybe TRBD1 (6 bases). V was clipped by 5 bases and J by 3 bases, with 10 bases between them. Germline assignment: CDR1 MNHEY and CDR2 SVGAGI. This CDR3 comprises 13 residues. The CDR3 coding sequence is TGTGCCAGCAGTGAAGCAGGGGACTATGGCTACACCTTC. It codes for CASSEAGDYGYTF.

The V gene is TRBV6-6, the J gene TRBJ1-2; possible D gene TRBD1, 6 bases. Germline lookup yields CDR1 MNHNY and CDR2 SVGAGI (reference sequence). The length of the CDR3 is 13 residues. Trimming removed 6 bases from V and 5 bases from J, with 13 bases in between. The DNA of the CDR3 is TGTGCCAGCAGCACGCAGGGGCTTTATGGCTACACCTTC. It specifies CASSTQGLYGYTF.

The CDR3 loop is CASSYGQGGTEAFF. The CDR3 DNA is TGCGCCAGCAGCTATGGACAGGGAGGCACTGAAGCTTTCTTT. The V gene is TRBV5-1, the J gene TRBJ1-1, with 8 bases aligning to TRBD1. Trimming cost V 3 bases and J 4 bases; bases outside gene matches: 5. CDR3 length equals 14 residues. Germline V lookup: CDR1 SGHRS, CDR2 YFSETQ.

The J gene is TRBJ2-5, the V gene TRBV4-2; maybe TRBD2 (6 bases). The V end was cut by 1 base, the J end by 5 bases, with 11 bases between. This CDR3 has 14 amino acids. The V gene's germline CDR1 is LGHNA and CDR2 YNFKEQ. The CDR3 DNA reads TGTGCCAGCAGCCAAGCGGCAGGGAGGGAGACCCAGTACTTC. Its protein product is CASSQAAGRETQYF.

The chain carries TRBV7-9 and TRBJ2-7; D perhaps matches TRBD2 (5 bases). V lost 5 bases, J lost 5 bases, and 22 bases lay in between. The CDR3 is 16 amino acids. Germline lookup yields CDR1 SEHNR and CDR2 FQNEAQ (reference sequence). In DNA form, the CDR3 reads TGTGCCAGCAGCCCCCCCCGGGCCCTTGGGGAGAACGAGCAGTACTTC. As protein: CASSPPRALGENEQYF.

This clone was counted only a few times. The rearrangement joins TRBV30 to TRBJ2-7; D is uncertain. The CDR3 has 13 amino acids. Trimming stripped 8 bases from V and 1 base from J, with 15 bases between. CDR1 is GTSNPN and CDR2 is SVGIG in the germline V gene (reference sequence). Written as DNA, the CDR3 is TGTGCCGGTTTGTCGGCGGTTTCCTACGAGCAGTACTTC. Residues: CAGLSAVSYEQYF.

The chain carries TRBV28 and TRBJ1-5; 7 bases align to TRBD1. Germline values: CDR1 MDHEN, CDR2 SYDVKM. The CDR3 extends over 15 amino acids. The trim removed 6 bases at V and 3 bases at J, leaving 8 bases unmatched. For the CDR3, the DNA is TGTGCCAGCAGCGCAGGGACAGTTTTCAATCAGCCCCAGCATTTT. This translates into CASSAGTVFNQPQHF.

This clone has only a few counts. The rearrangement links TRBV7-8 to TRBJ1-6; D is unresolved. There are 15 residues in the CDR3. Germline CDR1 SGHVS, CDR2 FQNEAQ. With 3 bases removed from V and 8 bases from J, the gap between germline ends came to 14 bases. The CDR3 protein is CASSLTGNGDSPLHF. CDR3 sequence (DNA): TGTGCCAGCAGCTTGACGGGGAACGGTGATTCACCCCTCCACTTT.